This TCR beta chain was sequenced during a study of T cell repertoires in ileal Crohn's disease (dated by TCRdb to about 2019). Some background on the complete study: At the time of surgery, around 38% of patients were active smokers, and the median duration of disease was 7.5 to 8.5 years. M6 samples were neoterminal ileum biopsies taken at postoperative colonoscopy. A total of about 170 mucosal samples from 57 patients were sequenced, collected from several sites on the surgical specimen and at postoperative endoscopy. The study was conducted in parallel with a multicentre cohort that was designed to identify predictors of early endoscopic recurrence following ileocolonic resection. A prospective multicentre cohort supplied the 57 Crohn's disease patients whose TCR repertoires were analysed. A Rutgeerts score above i0 was used to define endoscopic postoperative recurrence. All patients had surgery for a complication: stricturing disease in about 60% and penetrating disease in around 39%. Roughly half of the patients were given postoperative therapy, with about a dozen receiving thiopurines and around 18 receiving anti-TNF agents.

The label giving this sample's time point can be read as: neoterminal ileum biopsy at postoperative endoscopy, about 6 months after surgery. Adults with ileal or ileocolonic Crohn's disease for whom ileocolonic resection was indicated were considered eligible. Whole ileal mucosal biopsies were kept frozen at -80 degrees C prior to DNA extraction. Genomic DNA was extracted from frozen whole biopsies with a TRizol-based method and quantified on a NanoDrop 2000 spectrophotometer. A remark on this clone: No cognate antigen has been identified for it. Base quality data are lacking; no much larger clone is found one base away.

Roughly 540 nanograms of biopsy DNA per sample were submitted for commercial TCRB immunosequencing. Adaptive Biotechnology amplified the CDR3 regions from genomic DNA with a two-step multiplex PCR designed to control amplification bias. Primers for every V and J gene segment were used in the first PCR, and barcodes and Illumina adapters were added in the second PCR. CDR3 libraries were sequenced using an Illumina instrument. Concerning the study's data processing: The analysis used both the pipelines supplied by the vendor and custom analysis of the raw data in R/Bioconductor with R version 3.3.0. Clonality, which ranges from 0 to 1, was calculated as the inverse of the normalised Shannon entropy across all productive clones. High-frequency clones were defined as the share of the repertoire occupied by the top 100 clones, with only clones passing a 95% confidence test being retained. Repertoire diversity was measured with the Simpson index, and overlap between samples was measured with the Morisita-Horn index. This immuneACCESS table, as held by TCRdb, lists in-frame sequences with V and J called but not all clones. Of the missing ones, under half trace to an unresolved V gene in checked studies; the others have no known cause. D and trimming were read from the DNA, whereas the V and J calls and clone size are those reported in that table. The sample records some 4,000 clones, just over 70% of which are singletons. Around 8% of the sample is held by the ten biggest clonotypes.

The paper's findings and limits, for the study overall: More high-frequency clones were carried by sorted CD8 T cells than by CD4 T cells, suggesting that mucosal expansions were mainly CD8. A significantly higher proportion of clonal expansions was observed in active smokers at surgery than in non-smokers (roughly 27% vs 19%, p=0.02). Higher percentages of high-frequency clones at the time of surgery were linked to endoscopic recurrence, and every patient with clonality above 26.8% (18/57) had recurrence. Within the first year after surgery, the timing of postoperative endoscopy varied, and the median delay was about seven months. Only a subgroup of patients, of unstated size, had their mucosal CD4 and CD8 T cells sorted and sequenced.

The V end loses 3 bases and the J end loses 4 bases, and a stretch of 14 bases separates them. From its cysteine to its phenylalanine, the CDR3 spans 14 amino acids. The only DNA kept is the CDR3, 42 bases in frame from the first base. The germline V gene (reference sequence) sets CDR1 to GTSNPN and CDR2 to SVGIG. This receptor chain uses TRBV30 and TRBJ2-3; matching of 5 bases hints at TRBD1 as the D gene. Sequenced input: ileal tissue. The TCR was taken from an adult with Crohn's disease. The DNA sequence reads TGTGCCTGGAGGGTGGGGCCGTTAGCAGATACGCAGTATTTT. It is translated as CAWRVGPLADTQYF.